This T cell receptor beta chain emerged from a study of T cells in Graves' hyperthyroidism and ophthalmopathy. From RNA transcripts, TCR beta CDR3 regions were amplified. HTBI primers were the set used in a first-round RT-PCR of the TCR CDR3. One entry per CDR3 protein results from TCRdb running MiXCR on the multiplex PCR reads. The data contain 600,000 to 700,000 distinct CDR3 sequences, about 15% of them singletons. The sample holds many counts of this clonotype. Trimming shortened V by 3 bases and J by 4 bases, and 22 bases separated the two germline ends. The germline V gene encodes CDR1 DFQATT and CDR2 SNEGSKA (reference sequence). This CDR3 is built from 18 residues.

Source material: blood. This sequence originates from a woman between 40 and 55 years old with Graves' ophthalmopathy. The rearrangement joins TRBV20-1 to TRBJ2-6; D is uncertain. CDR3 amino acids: CSASLGRSTPVGANVLTF. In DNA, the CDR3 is TGCAGTGCTAGCTTAGGTCGGTCGACCCCCGTCGGGGCCAACGTCCTGACTTTC.